One T cell receptor beta chain is described in this entry. As yet, its antigen is unknown. This record comes from a study of shared clonotypes between healthy human individuals. Study-wide background: The study enrolled a couple of women and three men aged 18 to 49. Study findings and constraints: Among donors, the sharing of clonotypes was expected to be influenced by sequencing depth.

The germline V gene encodes CDR1 MDHEN and CDR2 SYDVKM. Trimming took 3 bases from V and 8 from J, leaving 10 bases between them. The CDR3 extends over 13 amino acids. CD45RO negativity and positive selection for CCR7 defined naive CD8 cells, a population that excluded terminally differentiated effector memory CD45RA+ cells. Some clones are missing from TCRdb's copy, which holds only in-frame ones; the method was immunoSEQ multiplex PCR. The sample holds around 2,000,000 clones; roughly 91% are singletons and the top ten take over 1.5%. The genes are TRBV28 and TRBJ1-4; D unclear. The source of this sequence is a man between 18 and 29 years old in good health. Some clones in this sample may be carry-over from other donors' samples. The sample taken for sequencing was naive CD8+ T cells from PBMCs. The CDR3 is CASSFAANEKLFF. The CDR3 coding sequence is TGTGCCAGCAGTTTTGCAGCAAACGAAAAACTGTTTTTT.